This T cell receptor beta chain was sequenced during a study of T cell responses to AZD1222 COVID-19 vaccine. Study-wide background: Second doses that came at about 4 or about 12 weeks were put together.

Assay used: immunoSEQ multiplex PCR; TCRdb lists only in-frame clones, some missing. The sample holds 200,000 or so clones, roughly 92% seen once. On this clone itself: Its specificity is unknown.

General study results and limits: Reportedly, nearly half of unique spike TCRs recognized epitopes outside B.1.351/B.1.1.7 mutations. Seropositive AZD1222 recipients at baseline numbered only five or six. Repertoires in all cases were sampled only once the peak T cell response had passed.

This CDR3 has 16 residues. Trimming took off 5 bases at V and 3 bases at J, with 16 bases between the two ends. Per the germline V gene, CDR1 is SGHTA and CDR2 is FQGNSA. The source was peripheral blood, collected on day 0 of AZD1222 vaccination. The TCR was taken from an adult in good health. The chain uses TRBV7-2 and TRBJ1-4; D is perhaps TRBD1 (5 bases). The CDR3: CASSPGTVGSNEKLFF. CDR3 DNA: TGTGCCAGCAGCCCCGGGACGGTGGGGTCTAATGAAAAACTGTTTTTT.